The rows below give T cell receptor beta chains drawn from one sample of a study of a mutant IDH1 vaccine in newly diagnosed glioma. The protocol was immunoSEQ multiplex PCR, while the TCRdb copy is restricted to in-frame clones and leaves out a portion. The data contain more than 45,000 clones, around nine tenths of them singletons. These receptors' antigens are unknown. Sample: PBMCs, taken from a glioma patient whose treatment included an IDH1 peptide vaccine. These receptors all stem from a woman aged 40 to 50 with glioma. The CDR3 runs from the conserved cysteine through the conserved F or W. The D gene is left open where the match is weak. Rows give clone size only sometimes, using once, few, many, or a class for an expanded clone.

V gene	D gene	J gene	clone size	CDR3 DNA	CDR3 protein
TRBV4-1	TRBD2	TRBJ2-1	-	TGCGCCAGCAGCTGGACGACTAGCGGGGGGGCAAATGAGCAGTTCTTC	CASSWTTSGGANEQFF
TRBV6-6	-	TRBJ1-1	-	TGTGCCAGCAGTTACGAGGGGCAAAACACTGAAGCTTTCTTT	CASSYEGQNTEAFF
TRBV5-1	TRBD1	TRBJ1-6	-	TGCGCCAGCAGCACGACTTCCCCTACAGGGGGTGGTTCACCCCTCCACTTT	CASSTTSPTGGGSPLHF
TRBV19	TRBD2	TRBJ2-3	-	TGTGCCAGTAGTCAAACTAGCGGGGGGTTAGATACGCAGTATTTT	CASSQTSGGLDTQYF
TRBV7-9	TRBD1	TRBJ1-1	-	TGTGCCAGCAGCTTAGGACAGGGGGACACTGAAGCTTTCTTT	CASSLGQGDTEAFF
TRBV5-4	TRBD1	TRBJ1-3	-	TGTGCCAGCAGCCAACGGACAGGGGGCTCTGGAAACACCATATATTTT	CASSQRTGGSGNTIYF
TRBV9	TRBD1	TRBJ2-1	-	TGTGCCAGCAGCGCGAGTGGGACAGTCAGAGAGCAGTTCTTC	CASSASGTVREQFF
TRBV7-2	-	TRBJ2-3	-	TGTGCCAGCAGGGGGTGGCCTACAGATACGCAGTATTTT	CASRGWPTDTQYF
TRBV30	TRBD1	TRBJ2-7	-	TGTGCCTGGAGTCAGGACAGGGGGCTATACGAGCAGTACTTC	CAWSQDRGLYEQYF
TRBV6-5	TRBD1	TRBJ1-1	-	TGTGCCAGCACCGACAGGGGGAACACTGAAGCTTTCTTT	CASTDRGNTEAFF
TRBV10-2	-	TRBJ1-1	-	TGCGCCAGCGGCTCTCATCAGAACACTGAAGCTTTCTTT	CASGSHQNTEAFF
TRBV28	-	TRBJ2-2	few	TGTGCCAGCAGTTTTGAGGTATACGGGGAGCTGTTTTTT	CASSFEVYGELFF
TRBV2	-	TRBJ1-1	-	TGTGCCAGCAGTGACGAGAGGAACACTGAAGCTTTCTTT	CASSDERNTEAFF
TRBV7-9	TRBD1	TRBJ2-5	-	TGTGCCAGCAGCTGGACAGGGACAGTAGAGACCCAGTACTTC	CASSWTGTVETQYF
TRBV18	-	TRBJ1-4	-	TGTGCCAGCTCACTCCAGGGCAATGGTAATGAAAAACTGTTTTTT	CASSLQGNGNEKLFF
TRBV27	TRBD2	TRBJ2-7	-	TGTGCCAGCAGTTTAAAGGTGGGACTAGCGGGAAACGAAAGGTACGAGCAGTACTTC	CASSLKVGLAGNERYEQYF
TRBV5-1	-	TRBJ2-4	-	TGCGCCAGCAGCTTGGCTGGGGCTGGGGCCAAAAACATTCAGTACTTC	CASSLAGAGAKNIQYF
TRBV4-2	-	TRBJ2-1	-	TGTGCCAGCAGCCAAGCGTTGAGGGCTACTGAGCAGTTCTTC	CASSQALRATEQFF
TRBV4-1	TRBD2	TRBJ2-3	-	TGCGCCAGCAGCCAAGTACGGCGGGGGACTACAGATACGCAGTATTTT	CASSQVRRGTTDTQYF
TRBV6-6	-	TRBJ1-1	-	TGTGCCAGCAGTCAGCGGAACACTGAAGCTTTCTTT	CASSQRNTEAFF
TRBV15	TRBD2	TRBJ2-7	once	TGTGCCACCAGCCTAGCGGGAGGTGAGCAGTACTTC	CATSLAGGEQYF
TRBV7-2	TRBD2	TRBJ2-5	-	TGTGCCAGCAGCTTAGAGGGGACTAGTGGCGAGACCCAGTACTTC	CASSLEGTSGETQYF
TRBV7-2	-	TRBJ2-1	-	TGTGCCAGCAGCCTAGACGGGCCGCTAGATGAGCAGTTCTTC	CASSLDGPLDEQFF
TRBV6-1	-	TRBJ1-5	-	TGTGCCAGCAGTGCCGGGACATTATATCAGCCCCAGCATTTT	CASSAGTLYQPQHF
TRBV6-1	-	TRBJ1-3	-	TGTGCCAGCAGGTTAGACGGGAACTCTGGAAACACCATATATTTT	CASRLDGNSGNTIYF
TRBV4-1	TRBD1	TRBJ2-7	-	TGCGCCAGCAGCCAAGGGCCCGGGACAGGATCCTACGAGCAGTACTTC	CASSQGPGTGSYEQYF
TRBV30	TRBD1	TRBJ1-2	-	TGTGCCTGGAGGGGGACAGGGCGCCACTACCCTCTCTATGGCTACACCTTC	CAWRGTGRHYPLYGYTF
TRBV4-3	TRBD2	TRBJ2-7	-	TGCGCCAGCAGCCAAGCCAGCGGGGGCCCCCCAACCTACGAGCAGTACTTC	CASSQASGGPPTYEQYF
TRBV5-5	-	TRBJ1-4	-	TGTGCCAGCAGCTTGCAGGGCGGATATGAAAAACTGTTTTTT	CASSLQGGYEKLFF
TRBV2	TRBD1	TRBJ1-5	-	TGTGCCAGCAGTGAACCCGGGACAGGGTACAATCAGCCCCAGCATTTT	CASSEPGTGYNQPQHF
TRBV5-5	-	TRBJ1-2	-	TGTGCCAGCAGCTTGGCCCCGGGTGAGGCCTATGGCTACACCTTC	CASSLAPGEAYGYTF
TRBV7-8	-	TRBJ2-1	-	TGTGCCAGCAGCTTGGGACAATCCTACAATGAGCAGTTCTTC	CASSLGQSYNEQFF
TRBV6-6	TRBD2	TRBJ2-1	once	TGTGCCAGCAGTAAACTAGCGGGGGCCAACAATGAGCAGTTCTTC	CASSKLAGANNEQFF
TRBV15	-	TRBJ2-6	-	TGTGCCACCAGCAGAGATAGGAACCCCGGGACTGTTCACTCTGGGGCCAACGTCCTGACTTTC	CATSRDRNPGTVHSGANVLTF
TRBV18	-	TRBJ2-5	-	TGTGCCAGCTCACGAGCCTGGCGGCGACAAGAGACCCAGTACTTC	CASSRAWRRQETQYF
TRBV20-1	-	TRBJ2-7	-	TGCAGTGCTAGAGCGTACGAGCAGTACTTC	CSARAYEQYF
TRBV6-5	-	TRBJ1-1	once	TGTGCCAGCAGTTCCCAGGACGGGAACACTGAAGCTTTCTTT	CASSSQDGNTEAFF
TRBV11-2	TRBD1	TRBJ2-3	once	TGTGCCAGCAGCCAACAGGGGGCCGACGTTACGCAGTATTTT	CASSQQGADVTQYF
TRBV10-3	-	TRBJ2-5	-	TGTGCCATCAGTGGACAGTCTTGGGAGACCCAGTACTTC	CAISGQSWETQYF
TRBV4-2	-	TRBJ2-1	-	TGTGCCAGCAGCCCGGCCGGTGATGAGCAGTTCTTC	CASSPAGDEQFF
TRBV11-2	TRBD2	TRBJ2-7	-	TGTGCCAGCAGCTCGGGATTAGCGGGGGGATTGGGGGAGCAGTACTTC	CASSSGLAGGLGEQYF
TRBV6-5	-	TRBJ2-3	-	TGTGCCAGCAGTTACGACCCCGACAGGAGTACAGATACGCAGTATTTT	CASSYDPDRSTDTQYF
TRBV19	TRBD1	TRBJ1-1	-	TGTGCCAGTAGTATCCCGACAGGGGGCAACACTGAAGCTTTCTTT	CASSIPTGGNTEAFF
TRBV5-4	TRBD1	TRBJ1-1	-	TGTGCCAGCAGCTGGACAGGTGGGGGCACTGAAGCTTTCTTT	CASSWTGGGTEAFF
TRBV11-2	-	TRBJ2-7	-	TGTGCCAGCAGCTTAGTTCTGGTCAGCAACGAGCAGTACTTC	CASSLVLVSNEQYF
TRBV15	-	TRBJ2-3	-	TGTGCCACCAGCGAAGGGAACCCCACAGATACGCAGTATTTT	CATSEGNPTDTQYF
TRBV12-5	-	TRBJ1-1	-	TGTGCTAGTGGTCCGCACATAACAGTAGAAGCTTTCTTT	CASGPHITVEAFF
TRBV7-9	TRBD1	TRBJ1-2	-	TGTGCCAGCAGCTTAGAGCAGGGGGCCGGTGGCTACACCTTC	CASSLEQGAGGYTF
TRBV7-8	TRBD1	TRBJ2-5	-	TGTGCCAGCAGGCCTGACAGGGTTGGGACCCAGTACTTC	CASRPDRVGTQYF
TRBV6-5	TRBD1	TRBJ1-3	-	TGTGCCAGCAGTTACGGTACAGGGGTATCTGGAAACACCATATATTTT	CASSYGTGVSGNTIYF
TRBV27	TRBD1	TRBJ1-1	-	TGTGCCAGCAGTAAGCAGGGGGTAGGCACTGAAGCTTTCTTT	CASSKQGVGTEAFF
TRBV4-1	TRBD1	TRBJ1-4	-	TGCGCCAGCAGCCGCTCCGGGACAGGGGCTAATGAAAAACTGTTTTTT	CASSRSGTGANEKLFF
TRBV7-9	-	TRBJ2-2	-	TGTGCCAGCAGCCTAGGTTTTAGCACCGGGGAGCTGTTTTTT	CASSLGFSTGELFF
TRBV2	-	TRBJ1-1	-	TGTGCCAGCAGTGATTCTGTTCAGGAAGAAGCTTTCTTT	CASSDSVQEEAFF
TRBV7-8	TRBD1	TRBJ2-7	-	TGTGCCAGCAGCCGAAGGGACAGGGGGCCGCACGTTGAGCAGTACTTC	CASSRRDRGPHVEQYF
TRBV15	-	TRBJ1-1	-	TGTGCCACCAGCAGAAAGTCTTGGACGGGGAACACTGAAGCTTTCTTT	CATSRKSWTGNTEAFF
TRBV5-1	-	TRBJ1-1	-	TGCGCCAGCAGTCCGACCGGGAACACTGAAGCTTTCTTT	CASSPTGNTEAFF
TRBV6-5	-	TRBJ2-2	-	TGTGCCAGCAGTTACTTGGGGGAAACCGGGGAGCTGTTTTTT	CASSYLGETGELFF
TRBV6-1	TRBD1	TRBJ1-2	-	TGTGCCAGCAGTGAATCGGGACAGGGGCAAGGCACCTTC	CASSESGQGQGTF